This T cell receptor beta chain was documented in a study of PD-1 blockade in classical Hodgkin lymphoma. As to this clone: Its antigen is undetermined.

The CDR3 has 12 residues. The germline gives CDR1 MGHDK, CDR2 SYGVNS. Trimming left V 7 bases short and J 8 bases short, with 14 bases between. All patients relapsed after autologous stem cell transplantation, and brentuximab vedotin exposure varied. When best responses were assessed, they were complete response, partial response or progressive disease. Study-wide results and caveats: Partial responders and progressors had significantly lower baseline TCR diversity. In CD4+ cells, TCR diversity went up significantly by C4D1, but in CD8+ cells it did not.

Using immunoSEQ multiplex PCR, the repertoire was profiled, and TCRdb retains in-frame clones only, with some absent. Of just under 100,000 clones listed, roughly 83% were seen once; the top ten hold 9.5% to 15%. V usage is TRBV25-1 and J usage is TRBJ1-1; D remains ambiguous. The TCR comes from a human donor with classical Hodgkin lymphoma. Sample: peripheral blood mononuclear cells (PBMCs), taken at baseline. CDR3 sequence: CASTLSGREAFF. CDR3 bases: TGTGCCAGCACCCTGAGCGGTCGCGAAGCTTTCTTT. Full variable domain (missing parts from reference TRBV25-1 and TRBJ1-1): EADIYQTPRYLVIGTGKKITLECSQTMGHDKMYWYQQDPGMELHLIHYSYGVNSTEKGDLSSESTVSRIRTEHFPLTLESARPSHTSQYLCASTLSGREAFFGQGTRLTVV.